Listed here is a single TCR beta chain. The antigen is unknown. Trimming took 7 bases from V and 6 from J; bases not matched to a gene: 12. The CDR3 runs to 16 residues. Germline V gene lookup returns CDR1 SGDLS and CDR2 YYNGEE. These data belong to a study of shared clonotypes between healthy human individuals. Measured with immunoSEQ multiplex PCR; TCRdb has only the in-frame clones, and not every one. The sample shows approximately 1.5 million clones, 95% to 99% of them seen only once. Study results and caveats: Generation probabilities were higher for clonotypes shared across all four sorted-subset donors than for unshared ones.

This clonotype was obtained from a young man in good health. This chain links TRBV9 with TRBJ2-7; 14 bases map to TRBD2. The specimen was naive CD4+ T cells sorted from blood. Stated subset: CD45RA+ positively selected. The CDR3 region is CASSPKPGTSGSEQYF. The CDR3 bases are TGTGCCAGCTCCCCCAAGCCCGGGACTAGCGGGAGCGAGCAGTACTTC.